These 18 T cell receptor beta chains were all obtained from the same sample, sequenced in a study of human CD8 memory T cell subsets. Generation of TCR beta libraries used UMI-labeled 5' RACE. With the 5' RACE reads reprocessed, TCRdb shows one record per CDR3 protein and no DNA. The sample has 9,000 to 13,000 distinct CDR3 sequences. Source material: CD8+ stem-like memory T cells (TSCM and TCM) sorted from PBMCs. Stated subset: stem-like memory CD8 T cells (TSTEM), CCR7+ PD-1- TIGIT-. The receptors come from a human donor in good health.

The chain uses TRBV27 and TRBJ2-1; TCRdb's D call of TRBD2 is untestable without DNA. CDR3 length: 15 amino acids. Germline CDR1 and CDR2: MNHEY and SMNVEV (reference sequence). The CDR3 sequence: CASSPSGLAGSEQFF.

The rearrangement joins TRBV20-1 to TRBJ2-4; the TCRdb D gene call, TRBD1, has no DNA to confirm it. CDR1 DFQATT and CDR2 SNEGSKA come from the germline V gene (reference sequence). The CDR3 is 18 residues long. The CDR3 sequence is CSADFGQGSWGAKNIQYF.

The chain has TRBV18 and TRBJ2-5; TCRdb's assignment of TRBD2 cannot be checked, as there is no DNA. The CDR3 loop spans 15 amino acids. CDR1 is KGHSH and CDR2 is LQKENI in the germline V gene. The CDR3 reads CASSPSGEGWETQYF.

The chain's CDR3 is CASRKGQFEKLFF. V is TRBV19 and J is TRBJ1-4; without DNA, the TCRdb call of TRBD1 cannot be checked. CDR1 and CDR2 from the germline V gene are LNHDA and SQIVND (reference sequence). The CDR3 runs to 13 residues.

This chain joins TRBV13 and TRBJ2-1; TCRdb calls TRBD1, which cannot be checked without DNA. From germline, CDR1 is PRHDT and CDR2 FYEKMQ (reference sequence). CDR3 length: 15 residues. The CDR3 region is CASSLGTGEYNEQFF.

J is TRBJ2-1 and V is TRBV24-1; the TRBD2 assignment by TCRdb is unverifiable without DNA. CDR1 KGHDR and CDR2 SFDVKD come from the germline V gene. The CDR3 is 17 residues long. This chain's CDR3 is CATSDRTSGGTYNEQFF.

This sequence joins TRBV7-6 and TRBJ2-5; the D gene TCRdb calls, TRBD1, cannot be checked with no DNA. Germline V gives CDR1 SGHVS, CDR2 FNYEAQ. The CDR3 loop spans 15 amino acids. The CDR3 is CASSTRTGDQETQYF.

This chain links TRBV5-1 with TRBJ2-5; with no DNA, the TCRdb D assignment of TRBD1 cannot be verified. CDR3 size: 15 residues. Germline V lookup: CDR1 SGHRS, CDR2 YFSETQ. The CDR3: CASSLEDSQQETQYF.

The V and J genes are TRBV6-1 and TRBJ1-1; TCRdb calls TRBD1, which cannot be checked without DNA. CDR1 is MNHNS and CDR2 is SASEGT in the germline V gene. CDR3 length: 13 residues. The CDR3: CASRGEGNTEAFF.

The J gene is TRBJ1-6, the V gene TRBV6-5; the D call of TRBD1 rests on TCRdb alone, since no DNA is present to check it. The CDR3 is 15 residues long. Germline values: CDR1 MNHEY, CDR2 SVGAGI. This CDR3 is CASSYKTGGDSPLHF.

The CDR3 sequence: CASSPVAGHEQYF. V and J are TRBV5-1 and TRBJ2-7; TCRdb's D gene call, TRBD2, goes unchecked for lack of DNA. The CDR3 covers 13 residues. Germline assignment: CDR1 SGHRS and CDR2 YFSETQ. Together with reference TRBV5-1 and TRBJ2-7, the CDR3 gives the full variable domain: KAGVTQTPRYLIKTRGQQVTLSCSPISGHRSVSWYQQTPGQGLQFLFEYFSETQRNKGNFPGRFSGRQFSNSRSEMNVSTLELGDSALYLCASSPVAGHEQYFGPGTRLTVT.

This chain links TRBV2 with TRBJ2-1. The CDR3 spans 12 residues. Germline CDR1 SNHLY, CDR2 FYNNEI. The CDR3 here is CASGRAYNEQFF.

CDR3 residues: CASSLETSGRSHEQYF. The V call is TRBV5-1, the J call TRBJ2-7; TCRdb's D call of TRBD2 is untestable without DNA. CDR3 length: 16 amino acids. Germline CDR1 is SGHRS and CDR2 is YFSETQ.

Frequency places this clonotype as medium-sized (0.01 to 0.1%). This rearrangement joins TRBV7-9 to TRBJ2-5; the D call from TCRdb, TRBD2, cannot be confirmed without DNA. Germline V gene lookup returns CDR1 SEHNR and CDR2 FQNEAQ (reference sequence). This CDR3 comprises 11 residues. The CDR3 spells CAGPPEETQYF.

The J gene is TRBJ2-5, the V gene TRBV7-2. Germline assignment: CDR1 SGHTA and CDR2 FQGNSA. This CDR3 comprises 17 residues. The CDR3 loop reads CASSLAWSYPSQETQYF.

The V call is TRBV15, the J call TRBJ1-1. CDR1 is LNHNV, CDR2 YYDKDF, per germline (reference sequence). This CDR3 comprises 12 residues. The CDR3 protein is CATSRLNTEAFF.

V usage is TRBV6-5 and J usage is TRBJ2-1. CDR3 length: 14 amino acids. Germline V gene data show CDR1 as MNHEY and CDR2 as SVGAGI. This CDR3 is CASSSTETYNEQFF.

The chain recombines TRBV27 with TRBJ1-1. There are 13 residues in the CDR3. Germline lookup yields CDR1 MNHEY and CDR2 SMNVEV (reference sequence). The CDR3 spells CASSPGTNTEAFF.